This TCR beta chain comes out of a study of CD8 T cells in Susac syndrome. This CDR3 is built from 17 residues. The V and J ends lost 1 base and 0 bases respectively, with 18 bases between them. Germline V gene lookup returns CDR1 DFQATT and CDR2 SNEGSKA (reference sequence). Sequencing of TCR beta was performed on blood CD8+ and CD4+ T cells. Random hexamers were used to reverse transcribe roughly 0.5 to 1 ug of RNA. One entry per CDR3 protein results from TCRdb running MiXCR on the immunoSEQ multiplex PCR reads. The sample records about 140,000 distinct CDR3 sequences, 95% being singletons. The sequenced sample consisted of CD4+ T cells from PBMCs. The genes are TRBV20-1 and TRBJ1-1; tentative D call: TRBD1 (5 bases). The clonotype originates from a human donor with Susac syndrome. The CDR3 region has the DNA TGCAGTGCTAGAGGTCATTATTACGGGGGAATGAACACTGAAGCTTTCTTT. Amino acid sequence: CSARGHYYGGMNTEAFF.